Listed below are T cell receptor beta chains from one sample, sequenced in a study of identical twins' blood T cells. TCRdb re-called the 5' RACE reads with MiXCR, one entry per CDR3 protein. The sample lists hundreds of thousands of distinct CDR3 sequences; 25% to 35% were seen once. Sequencing input: PBMCs. These receptors all stem from a woman aged 18 to 49 in good health. Each CDR3 is given with its conserved first and last residue. D genes are given only for firm matches. Clone size is not always given. Where it is, it says once, few, many or a class for expanded clones.

D gene: TRBD1; V gene: TRBV20-1; J gene: TRBJ1-1; clone size: -; CDR3 length: 14; CDR3 DNA: TGCAGTGCTAGAGGGACAGGAAGGAACACTGAAGCTTTCTTT; CDR3 protein: CSARGTGRNTEAFF
D gene: -; V gene: TRBV10-3; J gene: TRBJ2-7; clone size: -; CDR3 length: 13; CDR3 DNA: TGTGCCATCAGTCCCAGGACCAACTACGAGCAGTACTTC; CDR3 protein: CAISPRTNYEQYF
D gene: TRBD1; V gene: TRBV11-2; J gene: TRBJ2-2; clone size: few; CDR3 length: 15; CDR3 DNA: TGTGCCAGCAGCGTGGACAGGCGCTCAACCGGGGAGCTGTTTTTT; CDR3 protein: CASSVDRRSTGELFF
D gene: -; V gene: TRBV5-1; J gene: TRBJ2-7; clone size: few; CDR3 length: 14; CDR3 DNA: TGCGCCAGCACCGAAGGGACTTGGGAGAACGAGCAGTACTTC; CDR3 protein: CASTEGTWENEQYF
D gene: TRBD1; V gene: TRBV7-7; J gene: TRBJ1-2; clone size: few; CDR3 length: 14; CDR3 DNA: TGTGCCAGCAGCCCATACCAGGGGGGGTATGGCTACACCTTC; CDR3 protein: CASSPYQGGYGYTF
D gene: -; V gene: TRBV7-2; J gene: TRBJ2-1; clone size: -; CDR3 length: 13; CDR3 DNA: TGTGCCAGCAGTTCGACCGCAGGCAATGAGCAGTTCTTC; CDR3 protein: CASSSTAGNEQFF
D gene: TRBD1; V gene: TRBV7-2; J gene: TRBJ2-1; clone size: -; CDR3 length: 14; CDR3 DNA: TGTGCCAGCAGCTCGGAGACAGGGGTTCTTTCCCAGTTCTTC; CDR3 protein: CASSSETGVLSQFF
D gene: TRBD1; V gene: TRBV5-6; J gene: TRBJ1-2; clone size: -; CDR3 length: 19; CDR3 DNA: TGTGCCAGCAGCTTAAGCCCCCTCGGGACAGGGGGCGTTTACTATGGCTACACCTTC; CDR3 protein: CASSLSPLGTGGVYYGYTF
D gene: -; V gene: TRBV6-5; J gene: TRBJ1-3; clone size: -; CDR3 length: 15; CDR3 DNA: TGTGCCAGCAGTTATGAGTCAGGACTACTTGGTACCATATATTTT; CDR3 protein: CASSYESGLLGTIYF
D gene: -; V gene: TRBV7-2; J gene: TRBJ1-2; clone size: -; CDR3 length: 14; CDR3 DNA: TGTGCCAGCAGCTTGGGAACAGGCCTGGGTGGCTACACCTTC; CDR3 protein: CASSLGTGLGGYTF
D gene: TRBD1; V gene: TRBV6-1; J gene: TRBJ2-2; clone size: -; CDR3 length: 15; CDR3 DNA: TGTGCCAGCGGAGGACAGGGGGGTTGGACCGGGGAGCTGTTTTTT; CDR3 protein: CASGGQGGWTGELFF
D gene: -; V gene: TRBV3-1; J gene: TRBJ1-2; clone size: few; CDR3 length: 19; CDR3 DNA: TGTGCCAGCAGCCAAGAAGTGGGGACAAGCGCATTGGTTTTCTATGGCTACACCTTC; CDR3 protein: CASSQEVGTSALVFYGYTF
D gene: TRBD1; V gene: TRBV6-1; J gene: TRBJ1-5; clone size: few; CDR3 length: 18; CDR3 DNA: TGTGCCAGCAGCACGAAACCCGGGACAGACCCCGGTACTCAGCCCCAGCATTTT; CDR3 protein: CASSTKPGTDPGTQPQHF
D gene: TRBD2; V gene: TRBV19; J gene: TRBJ2-5; clone size: -; CDR3 length: 15; CDR3 DNA: TGTGCCAGTAGTATATTGGCTAGCGGAGAAGAGACCCAGTACTTC; CDR3 protein: CASSILASGEETQYF
D gene: TRBD1; V gene: TRBV2; J gene: TRBJ2-7; clone size: -; CDR3 length: 13; CDR3 DNA: TGTGCCAGCGGGGGACAGGCAAACTACGAGCAGTACTTC; CDR3 protein: CASGGQANYEQYF
D gene: TRBD1; V gene: TRBV12-3/TRBV12-4; J gene: TRBJ1-3; clone size: many; CDR3 length: 13; CDR3 DNA: TGTGCCAGCGGGACAGGGGCTGGAAACACCATATATTTT; CDR3 protein: CASGTGAGNTIYF
D gene: -; V gene: TRBV6-5; J gene: TRBJ1-2; clone size: many; CDR3 length: 18; CDR3 DNA: TGTGCCAGCAGACCTTCCCTCGGGACAAAGGCCATTAACTATGGCTACACCTTC; CDR3 protein: CASRPSLGTKAINYGYTF
D gene: -; V gene: TRBV29-1; J gene: TRBJ1-1; clone size: many; CDR3 length: 12; CDR3 DNA: TGCAGCGTTGGGGACGGCAGCGGTGAAGCTTTCTTT; CDR3 protein: CSVGDGSGEAFF
D gene: -; V gene: TRBV20-1; J gene: TRBJ2-1; clone size: -; CDR3 length: 14; CDR3 DNA: TGCAGTGCTAAGGTACCGAGCTCCTACAATGAGCAGTTCTTC; CDR3 protein: CSAKVPSSYNEQFF
D gene: -; V gene: TRBV18; J gene: TRBJ2-3; clone size: many; CDR3 length: 15; CDR3 DNA: TGTGCCAGCTCACCGAGAGGCCTTAGCACAGATACGCAGTATTTT; CDR3 protein: CASSPRGLSTDTQYF
D gene: -; V gene: TRBV7-2; J gene: TRBJ1-2; clone size: -; CDR3 length: 15; CDR3 DNA: TGTGCCAGCAGCTTATCGGGCCACGGAAAAGGGGGCTACACCTTC; CDR3 protein: CASSLSGHGKGGYTF
D gene: -; V gene: TRBV25-1; J gene: TRBJ1-5; clone size: -; CDR3 length: 14; CDR3 DNA: TGTGCCAGCGGCCATGGGGGGTTCGGTCAGCCCCAGCATTTT; CDR3 protein: CASGHGGFGQPQHF
D gene: -; V gene: TRBV20-1; J gene: TRBJ1-3; clone size: few; CDR3 length: 16; CDR3 DNA: TGCAGTGCTAGACCCGCAGCTATAACTTCTGGAAACACCATATATTTT; CDR3 protein: CSARPAAITSGNTIYF
D gene: -; V gene: TRBV7-8; J gene: TRBJ2-2; clone size: few; CDR3 length: 13; CDR3 DNA: TGTGCCAGCAGCTTAAGAGACACCGGGGAGCTGTTTTTT; CDR3 protein: CASSLRDTGELFF
D gene: -; V gene: TRBV7-9; J gene: TRBJ2-1; clone size: few; CDR3 length: 13; CDR3 DNA: TGTGCCAGCAGCCCCAGATCTTACGGGGAGCAGTTCTTC; CDR3 protein: CASSPRSYGEQFF